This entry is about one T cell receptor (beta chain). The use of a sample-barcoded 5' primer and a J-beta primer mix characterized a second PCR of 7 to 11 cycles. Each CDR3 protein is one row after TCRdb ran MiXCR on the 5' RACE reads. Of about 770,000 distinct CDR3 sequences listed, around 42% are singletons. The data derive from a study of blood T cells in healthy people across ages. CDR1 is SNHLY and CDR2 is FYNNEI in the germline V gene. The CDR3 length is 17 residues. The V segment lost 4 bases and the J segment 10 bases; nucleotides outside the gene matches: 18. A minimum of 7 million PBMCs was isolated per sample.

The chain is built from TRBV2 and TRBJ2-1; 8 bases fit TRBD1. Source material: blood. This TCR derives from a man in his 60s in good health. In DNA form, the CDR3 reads TGTGCCAGCAGTGGGACAGGGATTGATAAATTAACCTACGAGCAGTTCTTC. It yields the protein CASSGTGIDKLTYEQFF.